Listed here are 2 T cell receptor beta chains from one sample, sequenced in a study of early T cells in non-severe SARS-CoV-2 infection. TCRdb analysed the 5' RACE reads with MiXCR anew, one entry per CDR3 protein. This table has about 64,000 distinct CDR3 sequences, almost 9% appearing once. The sequenced sample was whole blood, obtained at baseline. The source is an adult who was a healthcare worker with PCR-confirmed SARS-CoV-2 infection or an uninfected control (not recorded which).

There are many counts of this clonotype. The V call is TRBV12-3 or TRBV12-4, the J call TRBJ2-1, with unresolved D. V lost 3 bases and J lost 0, with 9 bases in between. CDR3 size: 15 residues. The CDR3: CASSFGFRSYNEQFF. The CDR3 nucleotides read TGTGCCAGCAGTTTTGGGTTTCGCTCCTACAATGAGCAGTTCTTC.

This clonotype was seen repeatedly, ten times or more. This chain connects TRBV7-3 to TRBJ2-2; a weak D match, TRBD2 (7 bases). The germline V gene has CDR1 SGHTA and CDR2 FQGTGA. The CDR3 sequence is 17 residues long. V was pared by 4 bases and J by 4 bases, with 19 bases between. This CDR3 is CASSYTRGAFFTGELFF. CDR3 in DNA: TGTGCCAGCAGCTACACTCGGGGGGCGTTCTTCACCGGGGAGCTGTTTTTT.